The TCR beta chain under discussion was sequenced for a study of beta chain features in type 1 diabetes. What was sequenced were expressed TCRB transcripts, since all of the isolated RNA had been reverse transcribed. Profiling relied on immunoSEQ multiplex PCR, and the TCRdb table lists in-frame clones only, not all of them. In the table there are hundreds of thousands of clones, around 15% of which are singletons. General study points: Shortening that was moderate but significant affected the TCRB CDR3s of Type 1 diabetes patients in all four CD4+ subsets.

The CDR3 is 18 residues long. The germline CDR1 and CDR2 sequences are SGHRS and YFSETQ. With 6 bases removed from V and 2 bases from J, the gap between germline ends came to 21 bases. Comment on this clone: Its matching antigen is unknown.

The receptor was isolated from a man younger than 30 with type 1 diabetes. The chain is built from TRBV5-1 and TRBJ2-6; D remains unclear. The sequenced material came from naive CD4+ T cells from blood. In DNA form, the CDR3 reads TGCGCCAGCACAAGGACCCGGACGCGTAACGCTGGGGCCAACGTCCTGACTTTC. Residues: CASTRTRTRNAGANVLTF.